Sequencing of this TCR beta chain was carried out in a study of beta chain features in type 1 diabetes. The study, taken as a whole, reports: At VDJ recombination sites, type 1 diabetes patients had fewer insertions and more deleted nucleotides.

Investigators reverse transcribed all isolated RNA, so they sequenced expressed TCRB transcripts. Clones were read by immunoSEQ multiplex PCR, and TCRdb kept only the in-frame ones, dropping some. The table records under 900,000 clones, roughly 15% of them present only once. This clone was recorded a few times. Its antigen is not known. The CDR3 contains 15 residues. Trimming cost V 4 bases and J 3 bases, with 13 bases left between them. CDR1 is SGHNT and CDR2 is YYREEE in the germline V gene (reference sequence). The material sequenced was naive CD4+ T cells from blood. The rearrangement uses TRBV5-4 and TRBJ2-2, with D perhaps TRBD1 (6 bases). This sequence originates from a woman in her late teens or twenties in good health. The CDR3 region has the DNA TGTGCCAGCAGCCCTAGACAGGTTGACACCGGGGAGCTGTTTTTT. Its translation: CASSPRQVDTGELFF.